The 27 T cell receptor beta chains below all came from one sample that was sequenced in a study of blood T cell repertoires in COVID-19. Measured with immunoSEQ multiplex PCR; TCRdb has only the in-frame clones, and not every one. The table has roughly 300,000 clones, 70% to 90% seen once. Material for sequencing was peripheral blood. The receptors were sampled from a woman between 25 and 40 years old with COVID-19, enrolled during active disease.

V gene TRBV6-1 combines with J gene TRBJ2-3; perhaps TRBD2 as D (5 bases). This CDR3 contains 16 residues. Per the germline V gene, CDR1 is MNHNS and CDR2 is SASEGT. V lost 2 bases, J lost 1 base, and 13 bases lay in between. The CDR3: CASSEQPTGGTDTQYF. The CDR3, as DNA: TGTGCCAGCAGTGAACAGCCCACCGGGGGCACAGATACGCAGTATTTT.

The chain carries TRBV7-9 and TRBJ1-1, with 12 bases lining up with TRBD1. The CDR3 extends over 15 amino acids. Germline CDR1 and CDR2: SEHNR and FQNEAQ (reference sequence). V dropped 8 bases and J dropped 1; count of bases not matched to a gene: 5. The CDR3: CASGGTGGPNTEAFF. In DNA, the CDR3 is TGTGCCAGCGGAGGGACAGGGGGCCCGAACACTGAAGCTTTCTTT.

The J gene is TRBJ2-5, the V gene TRBV5-1; no clear D. CDR3 length: 13 amino acids. Germline CDR1 and CDR2: SGHRS and YFSETQ. V was cut by 0 bases and J by 3 bases, with 6 bases left in between. CDR3 DNA: TGCGCCAGCAGCTTGGTGTCGGAAGAGACCCAGTACTTC. Protein product: CASSLVSEETQYF.

The CDR3 DNA follows: TGTGCCAGCAGCTATAGGACCGGGGACTCTGGAAACACCATATATTTT. Protein: CASSYRTGDSGNTIYF. The chain recombines TRBV11-3 with TRBJ1-3; D is unresolved. V was shortened by 4 bases and J by 0 bases, with 13 bases between the two germline ends. The CDR3 spans 16 residues. CDR1 is SGHNT and CDR2 is YENEEA in the germline V gene. Filled out from reference TRBV11-3 and TRBJ1-3, the complete variable domain reads EAGVVQSPRYKIIEKKQPVAFWCNPISGHNTLYWYLQNLGQGPELLIRYENEEAVDDSQLPKDRFSAERLKGVDSTLKIQPAELGDSAVYLCASSYRTGDSGNTIYFGEGSWLTVV.

CDR3 loop: CASSYRVSSYNSPLHF. For the CDR3, the DNA is TGTGCCAGCAGTTACCGGGTTAGCTCCTATAATTCACCCCTCCACTTT. The chain recombines TRBV6-5 with TRBJ1-6; D call uncertain. The CDR3 is 16 amino acids. The V gene lost 2 bases and the J gene lost 0 bases, with 8 bases spanning the gap. The germline CDR1 and CDR2 sequences are MNHEY and SVGAGI.

The chain has TRBV2 and TRBJ2-3, with a tentative D call TRBD2 (7 bases). CDR1 and CDR2 (germline): SNHLY, FYNNEI. This CDR3 is built from 14 residues. Trimming shortened V by 11 bases and J by 6 bases, and 21 bases separated the two germline ends. The DNA of the CDR3 is TGTGCCCGTGGGGGCGGGGGACCCCGGGATACGCAGTATTTT. It translates to CARGGGGPRDTQYF.

This chain connects TRBV6-1 to TRBJ2-7, with D possibly TRBD2 on 7 matching bases. This CDR3 has 14 amino acids. Trimming stripped 2 bases from V and 7 bases from J, with 15 bases between. From germline, CDR1 is MNHNS and CDR2 SASEGT. CDR3: CASSERIGGREQYF. CDR3 in DNA: TGTGCCAGCAGTGAAAGGATCGGGGGGCGGGAGCAGTACTTC.

This chain links TRBV5-4 with TRBJ2-3, with TRBD2 identical over 7 bases. This CDR3 spans 14 amino acids. In germline, CDR1 is SGHNT, CDR2 YYREEE (reference sequence). V lost 5 bases and J lost 1; bases outside the gene matches: 4. The CDR3 protein is CASRQSGGTDTQYF. DNA for the CDR3: TGTGCCAGCAGACAGAGCGGGGGCACAGATACGCAGTATTTT.

The rearrangement joins TRBV5-4 to TRBJ2-1; D might be TRBD2 (5 bases). The CDR3 covers 15 residues. Germline assignment: CDR1 SGHNT and CDR2 YYREEE (reference sequence). Trimming pared 2 bases from V and 0 bases from J, leaving 9 bases between. Here the CDR3 reads CASSFGLSSYNEQFF. As DNA, the CDR3 is TGTGCCAGCAGCTTCGGACTTAGCTCCTACAATGAGCAGTTCTTC. Full variable domain (outside the CDR3, taken from reference TRBV5-4 and TRBJ2-1): ETGVTQSPTHLIKTRGQQVTLRCSSQSGHNTVSWYQQALGQGPQFIFQYYREEENGRGNFPPRFSGLQFPNYSSELNVNALELDDSALYLCASSFGLSSYNEQFFGPGTRLTVL.

There are a few counts of this clone. The chain couples TRBV6-4 to TRBJ1-1, with D maybe TRBD1 (6 bases). V was cut by 3 bases and J by 7 bases, with 9 bases left in between. Germline V lookup: CDR1 MRHNA, CDR2 SNTAGT. This CDR3 has 12 amino acids. The CDR3 loop is CASSDGGSEAFF. The CDR3 nucleotides are TGTGCCAGCAGTGATGGGGGCAGTGAAGCTTTCTTT.

The V call is TRBV11-3, the J call TRBJ2-2, with D possibly TRBD2 on 5 matching bases. Trimming removed 5 bases at V and 3 bases at J, with 16 bases between. Looked up from germline, CDR1 is SGHNT and CDR2 is YENEEA. The CDR3 is 16 residues long. The CDR3, as DNA: TGTGCCAGCAGCCCCGGACTCGTAGGGCACACCGGGGAGCTGTTTTTT. This codes for CASSPGLVGHTGELFF.

This clone was seen once. The CDR3 DNA follows: TGTGCCAGCAGCATCCGTCCAGCGGGGGGTTTGTCAGATACGCAGTATTTT. This translates into CASSIRPAGGLSDTQYF. This chain uses TRBV13 with TRBJ2-3, with TRBD2 matching over 9 bases. CDR1 PRHDT and CDR2 FYEKMQ come from the germline V gene (reference sequence). CDR3 length equals 17 residues. V trimming: 5 bases; J trimming: 4 bases; junction bases outside the gene matches: 13.

The chain couples TRBV5-1 to TRBJ2-7; no reliable D call. Trimming removed 2 bases at V and 2 bases at J, with 20 bases between. Per germline, CDR1 SGHRS and CDR2 YFSETQ. This CDR3 spans 17 amino acids. CDR3 residues: CASSLQWASDIPYEQYF. CDR3 DNA sequence: TGCGCCAGCAGCTTACAATGGGCCTCGGATATACCCTACGAGCAGTACTTC.

This clone was recorded only once. This CDR3 is CASSDQGRISPLHF. The CDR3 DNA reads TGTGCCAGCAGCGATCAGGGGCGGATTTCACCCCTCCACTTT. This chain joins TRBV9 and TRBJ1-6; possible D gene TRBD1, 6 bases. CDR1 and CDR2 (germline): SGDLS, YYNGEE. This CDR3 is 14 amino acids long. Trimming took 3 bases from V and 9 from J, leaving 13 bases between them.

This rearrangement joins TRBV27 to TRBJ1-1; no clear D gene. The CDR3 length is 13 residues. V shed 7 bases and J shed 1 base, with 10 bases lying between them. Germline CDR1 is MNHEY and CDR2 is SMNVEV (reference sequence). CDR3 coding DNA: TGTGCCAGCAAGACACTCTCGAACACTGAAGCTTTCTTT. Its translation: CASKTLSNTEAFF.

Only one count was recorded for this clone. The J gene is TRBJ1-2, the V gene TRBV5-4; D is possibly TRBD1 (6 bases). V was trimmed by 3 bases and J by 4 bases, leaving 13 bases between them. CDR1 and CDR2 from the germline V gene are SGHNT and YYREEE (reference sequence). CDR3 length equals 14 residues. CDR3 residues: CASSSRTALYGYTF. DNA of the CDR3: TGTGCCAGCAGCTCCCGGACAGCCCTCTATGGCTACACCTTC.

The V and J genes are TRBV19 and TRBJ2-1, with D possibly being TRBD1 (5 bases). The germline gives CDR1 LNHDA, CDR2 SQIVND (reference sequence). The V and J ends lost 5 bases and 6 bases respectively, with 11 bases between them. The CDR3 totals 13 residues. CDR3 in DNA: TGTGCCAGTAGTCTACGCCAGGGCAATGAGCAGTTCTTC. Protein: CASSLRQGNEQFF.

V usage is TRBV6-5 and J usage is TRBJ1-6, with D maybe TRBD1 (5 bases). Germline V lookup: CDR1 MNHEY, CDR2 SVGAGI. Trimming stripped 4 bases from V and 11 bases from J, with 18 bases between. The CDR3 has 15 residues. The CDR3 loop reads CASSSLREIGPPLHF. DNA for the CDR3: TGTGCCAGCAGTTCCCTCAGGGAAATAGGTCCACCCCTCCACTTT.

V usage is TRBV19 and J usage is TRBJ1-5, with TRBD1 matching 9 bases. Germline CDR1 LNHDA, CDR2 SQIVND (reference sequence). The CDR3 loop spans 17 amino acids. The V and J ends lost 4 bases and 1 base, in that order; junction bases with no gene match: 8. The CDR3 DNA sequence: TGTGCCAGTAGTAAGAGTCCAGGGACAGGGAGCAATCAGCCCCAGCATTTT. It codes for CASSKSPGTGSNQPQHF.

The rearrangement joins TRBV11-2 to TRBJ1-1; D not resolved. Germline V gene sequence: CDR1 SGHAT, CDR2 FQNNGV. CDR3 length: 15 amino acids. The V end lost 1 base, the J end lost 2 bases, and 11 bases lay between the germline ends. CDR3 sequence: CASSLAWGDNTEAFF. CDR3 bases: TGTGCCAGCAGCTTAGCCTGGGGAGACAACACTGAAGCTTTCTTT.

A single count supports this clone. CDR3 sequence reads: CASSPYNRDGYTF. The CDR3 DNA reads TGTGCCAGCAGCCCGTATAACAGGGATGGCTACACCTTC. The chain uses TRBV14 and TRBJ1-2; TRBD1 might be the D (6 bases). The CDR3 sequence is 13 residues long. V dropped 4 bases and J dropped 6 bases, with 12 bases sitting between them. Per the germline V gene, CDR1 is SGHDN and CDR2 is FVKESK.

This sequence joins TRBV10-3 and TRBJ1-1, with D perhaps matching TRBD1 (6 bases). The germline V gene has CDR1 ENHRY and CDR2 SYGVKD. CDR3 size: 15 residues. With 6 bases removed from V and 3 bases from J, the gap between germline ends came to 17 bases. CDR3 amino acids: CAIRSEQGGYTEAFF. The CDR3 bases are TGTGCCATCAGATCTGAACAGGGCGGGTACACTGAAGCTTTCTTT.

The count of this clone is one. This chain joins TRBV5-4 and TRBJ2-7, with unresolved D. Trimming removed 4 bases at V and 2 bases at J, with 13 bases between. The CDR3 loop spans 14 amino acids. From germline, CDR1 is SGHNT and CDR2 YYREEE (reference sequence). The CDR3 here is CASSPSFLAYEQYF. The CDR3 coding sequence is TGTGCCAGCAGCCCTAGTTTCCTGGCCTACGAGCAGTACTTC.

This clone turned up a few times. The chain has TRBV19 and TRBJ2-1; D not resolved. This CDR3 has 16 amino acids. Germline V gene lookup returns CDR1 LNHDA and CDR2 SQIVND (reference sequence). The ends were cut back, 3 bases at V and 7 bases at J, with 19 bases in the middle. The CDR3 protein is CASSIDLETFGNEQFF. The CDR3 coding sequence is TGTGCCAGTAGTATCGACCTAGAGACCTTTGGGAATGAGCAGTTCTTC.

This chain connects TRBV13 to TRBJ2-7; D unresolved. Germline V lookup: CDR1 PRHDT, CDR2 FYEKMQ (reference sequence). The V gene lost 6 bases and the J gene lost 2 bases, with 8 bases spanning the gap. The CDR3 contains 12 residues. CDR3 bases: TGTGCCAGCAGTTCCTACCCCTACGAGCAGTACTTC. It yields the protein CASSSYPYEQYF.

The V call is TRBV10-3, the J call TRBJ1-3, with D unresolved. Germline CDR1 is ENHRY and CDR2 is SYGVKD. CDR3 size: 16 residues. V was trimmed by 3 bases and J by 0 bases, leaving 12 bases between them. The CDR3 spells CAISEEGPLSGNTIYF. Written as DNA, the CDR3 is TGTGCCATCAGTGAAGAGGGTCCCCTCTCTGGAAACACCATATATTTT.

The V call is TRBV7-2, the J call TRBJ2-6; 7 positions agree with TRBD1. The CDR3 runs 19 residues. V dropped 2 bases and J dropped 0; count of bases not matched to a gene: 10. Germline loops: CDR1 SGHTA, CDR2 FQGNSA. CDR3 residues: CASSLYPGQPFSGANVLTF. The CDR3 DNA sequence: TGTGCCAGCAGCTTATACCCGGGACAGCCCTTCTCTGGGGCCAACGTCCTGACTTTC.